This T cell receptor (beta chain) was documented in a study of blood T cell repertoires in COVID-19. Across the study: The study drew acute and convalescent COVID-19 samples from the United States, Italy and Spain. Sources were T cells, B-cell-depleted T cells, or PBMCs; the material itself was cDNA or gDNA.

This clone was seen once. Study members were between about 18 and 95 years old and lived in some 26 US regions. Germline V gives CDR1 SGHDT, CDR2 YYEEEE. This CDR3 region has 16 residues. V shed 3 bases, J shed 3 bases, and the junction held 10 bases outside the gene matches. TCRdb's table, derived via immunoSEQ multiplex PCR, lists solely in-frame clones and lacks some. The table has about 200,000 clones, about 80% seen once. Sequencing was done on a sample of PBMCs or T cells enriched from blood (not recorded which). V gene TRBV5-6 combines with J gene TRBJ1-2; 8 bases map to TRBD1. The receptor was derived from a man aged 40-50 years who had recovered from COVID-19. DNA of the CDR3: TGTGCCAGCAGCTCCGACAGGGGCTCTGGGGACTATGGCTACACCTTC. It yields the protein CASSSDRGSGDYGYTF. The variable domain in full, with the rest retrieved from reference TRBV5-6 and TRBJ1-2, is DAGVTQSPTHLIKTRGQQVTLRCSPKSGHDTVSWYQQALGQGPQFIFQYYEEEERQRGNFPDRFSGHQFPNYSSELNVNALLLGDSALYLCASSSDRGSGDYGYTFGSGTRLTVV.